Below are 7 T cell receptor beta chains sequenced from a single sample in a study of type 1 regulatory T cells. Antigens for these TCRs are unknown. MiXCR was run by TCRdb on the reads, yielding one entry per CDR3 protein. The table includes 60,000 to 75,000 distinct CDR3 sequences, around 21% detected once. General study points: Compared with non-type 1 regulatory T cells, type 1 regulatory T cells showed a more restricted TCR repertoire.

Specimen: cultured type 1 regulatory T (Tr1) cells, either the whole culture or a sorted fraction (not recorded which). The receptors here all came from a human donor in good health.

This clonotype has a handful of counts. The CDR3 coding sequence is TGTGCCAGCAGCTCGCAGATGAACACTGAAGCTTTCTTT. Amino acids: CASSSQMNTEAFF. V gene TRBV7-2 combines with J gene TRBJ1-1; no definite D call. This CDR3 is built from 13 residues. Per the germline V gene, CDR1 is SGHTA and CDR2 is FQGNSA. The V end was cut by 4 bases, the J end by 0 bases, with 6 bases between.

CDR3 sequence (DNA): TGTGCCAGCAGCTTAGCGACTCTTCAAGAGACCCAGTACTTC. This sequence encodes CASSLATLQETQYF. The J gene is TRBJ2-5, the V gene TRBV7-2; D gene uncertain. The CDR3 runs to 14 residues. From germline, CDR1 is SGHTA and CDR2 FQGNSA. V was shortened by 0 bases and J by 2 bases, with 7 bases between the two germline ends.

The chain carries TRBV5-5 and TRBJ2-5, with TRBD2 identical over 10 bases. Trimming removed 0 bases from V and 2 bases from J; junction bases left unmatched: 7. This CDR3 comprises 17 residues. CDR1 and CDR2 (germline): SGHKS, YYEKEE (reference sequence). CDR3 sequence reads: CASSLGVASGGQETQYF. The CDR3 region has the DNA TGTGCCAGCAGCTTGGGGGTGGCTAGCGGGGGTCAAGAGACCCAGTACTTC.

This clonotype was observed a single time. This chain uses TRBV6-1 with TRBJ1-2, with D hard to call. The CDR3 has 13 residues. V lost 7 bases to trimming and J lost 5 bases, with 14 bases between them. In germline, CDR1 is MNHNS, CDR2 SASEGT. The CDR3 DNA reads as TGTGCCAGCAATGGCAGAAGAAATTATGGCTACACCTTC. This codes for CASNGRRNYGYTF.

The chain links TRBV7-2 to TRBJ1-5, with D tentatively TRBD1 (5 bases). The CDR3 is 14 residues long. The germline V gene encodes CDR1 SGHTA and CDR2 FQGNSA. V gave up 4 bases and J gave up 5 bases, with 12 bases separating them. The CDR3 loop is CASSSGGGDQPQHF. In DNA form, the CDR3 reads TGTGCCAGCAGCTCGGGGGGGGGGGATCAGCCCCAGCATTTT.

This clonotype was seen only a few times. V usage is TRBV10-3 and J usage is TRBJ2-3, with D possibly TRBD2 on 6 matching bases. This CDR3 has 15 residues. V shed 0 bases and J shed 1 base, with 8 bases lying between them. Germline lookup yields CDR1 ENHRY and CDR2 SYGVKD. In DNA, the CDR3 is TGTGCCATCAGTGAGTCGAGACTAGGCACAGATACGCAGTATTTT. It translates to CAISESRLGTDTQYF.

V and J are TRBV7-2 and TRBJ2-1; D is possibly TRBD1 (7 bases). CDR1 is SGHTA and CDR2 is FQGNSA in the germline V gene. The ends were cut back, 5 bases at V and 12 bases at J, with 23 bases in the middle. This CDR3 region has 15 residues. The CDR3 region has the DNA TGTGCCAGCAGCCTTAGGAGGGGGCATGCGGATGGGCAGTTCTTC. Translating gives CASSLRRGHADGQFF. The full variable domain, in which reference TRBV7-2 and TRBJ2-1 provide the parts outside the CDR3, is GAGVSQSPSNKVTEKGKDVELRCDPISGHTALYWYRQSLGQGLEFLIYFQGNSAPDKSGLPSDRFSAERTGGSVSTLTIQRTQQEDSAVYLCASSLRRGHADGQFFGPGTRLTVL.